This TCR beta chain was recorded in a study of shared clonotypes between healthy human individuals. The CD8 memory fraction combined CD45RO+ cells with TemRA cells (CCR7-negative CD45RA+). The CDR3 runs 14 residues. Germline CDR1 and CDR2: GTSNPN and SVGIG (reference sequence). V lost 8 bases to trimming and J lost 2 bases, with 19 bases between them. Using immunoSEQ multiplex PCR, the repertoire was profiled, and TCRdb retains in-frame clones only, with some absent. The sample consists of hundreds of thousands of clones, 96% of them appearing once. The rearrangement uses TRBV30 and TRBJ2-7, with a tentative D call TRBD1 (5 bases). Sequenced sample: memory CD8+ T cells sorted from blood. Subset described: CD45RO+ cells pooled with CCR7-negative TemRA cells. The sequence was obtained from a man in his thirties or forties in good health. This CDR3 is CAGTRTHRAYEQYF. The CDR3 DNA reads as TGTGCCGGCACCCGGACACACCGAGCCTACGAGCAGTACTTC. Based on the CDR3 plus reference TRBV30 and TRBJ2-7, the full variable domain is SQTIHQWPATLVQPVGSPLSLECTVEGTSNPNLYWYRQAAGRGLQLLFYSVGIGQISSEVPQNLSASRPQDRQFILSSKKLLLSDSGFYLCAGTRTHRAYEQYFGPGTRLTVT.